This TCR beta chain was recorded in a study of human T cells and chemical hapten exposure (dated by TCRdb to the early 2020s). Concerning the study at large: For sensitization, 2% DPC in acetone was applied to a roughly 2 cm by roughly 2 cm area of upper inner arm skin. Weekly therapeutic DPC doses were additionally applied to the scalp of patients throughout the roughly 26-week study period. Patch testing was performed on the upper back with Finn chambers containing 0.01% DPC, and the patch tests were scored after 6 days according to International Contact Dermatitis Research Group standards. The mostly female patient cohort included alopecia areata with under or over 50% scalp involvement, alopecia totalis and alopecia universalis. The libraries were sequenced as a pool, and the TCR yield per sample differed mostly because of small variations in library volumes within the pool. Peripheral blood TCR repertoire changes were tracked in vivo in alopecia patients during primary and secondary sensitization to the hapten diphenylcyclopropenone (DPC). Blood samples were taken from patients before sensitization (week 0) and at 2, 6 and about 24 weeks after DPC sensitization. Blood for TCR sequencing was provided by twenty-nine alopecia patients at one to four time points (pre-sensitization, 2, 6 and 24 weeks). From each blood RNA sample, both TCR alpha and TCR beta chains were sequenced. Paper-wide results and their limitations: Patch test score was positively correlated with the number of PT1 expanded TCRs, with significance at thresholds 8, 16 and 32 but not at 4. Because every patient had alopecia, a presumed autoimmune disease, the patients' immune response might differ from that of healthy individuals. Expanded TCRs formed significantly more large CDR3 similarity clusters than pre-sensitization or healthy control sets, consistent with antigen-driven responses. Repeated subsampling changed both the strength of the expansion versus patch-test correlation and the threshold at which the correlation became significant. DPC sensitization did not change the number of TCRs with a frequency above 1 in 1000, and there was no evidence of changes in global repertoire structure.

Receptor libraries were prepared by RACE. The instrument was a NextSeq 500. During library preparation, unique molecular identifiers were attached to individual cDNA molecules so that TCRs could be counted in a quantitative, reproducible way. Under the source paper's analysis protocol: The median number of TCRs per sample was some 100,000, ranging from about 20,000 to 750,000. The Decombinator software suite was used to annotate the V, J and CDR3 of the TCR reads. For the PS versus PT1 abundance plots, all samples were subsampled to the same number of TCRs (28,000). Expanded TCRs were defined as absent before sensitization and observed at least eight times at the 2-week time point. Starting from the raw public reads, TCRdb applied fastp trimming at Q25, assembled clones with MiXCR and retained in-frame beta chains. Each entry is one CDR3 protein sequence, shown with its most common DNA and genes. TCRdb's processing, not the authors' own work, is the source of the V and J calls. This sample comprises over 50,000 distinct CDR3 sequences, 9.5% to 11% of them detected only once. Jointly, the top ten make up approximately 2% of the sample.

The time point label here, explained by the study, means: patch test 1, 2 weeks after DPC sensitization. What this sample's treatment or condition label stands for: therapeutic diphenylcyclopropenone sensitization with weekly scalp DPC. Total RNA was extracted from unfractionated whole blood that had been collected in Tempus Blood RNA tubes. Blood at each patch-test visit was drawn before the patch test was applied. Patients were eligible if aged 18 to 70, diagnosed with alopecia and judged suitable for DPC therapy, and pregnant patients were excluded. Spanning cysteine to phenylalanine, the CDR3 consists of 13 amino acids. Solely the CDR3 DNA is kept, with 39 bases framed from the first base. Cut back by 1 base and 5 bases, the V and J ends lie 8 bases apart. CDR1 SGHVS and CDR2 FQNEAQ were looked up in the germline V gene. This clonotype was seen a few times. Its antigen is still unknown. The record has no base qualities; no much larger clone is one base away.

Recombination connected TRBV7-8 to TRBJ2-5; no D segment can be confidently identified. The sequences come from whole blood, collected in connection with sensitization to the hapten diphenylcyclopropenone (DPC). This receptor was obtained from a woman aged 40 to 55 with alopecia areata. Some clones in this sample may be carry-over from other donors' samples. The CDR3 protein: CASSLVAFETQYF. The DNA is TGTGCCAGCAGCTTAGTGGCTTTTGAGACCCAGTACTTC.